This is a list of T cell receptor beta chains from one sample in a study of cytotoxic CD8 clonotypes in ibrutinib-treated CLL. Libraries were prepared by immunoSEQ multiplex PCR; TCRdb keeps only in-frame clonotypes and omits some of them. Among fewer than 200,000 clones listed, 84% were seen once. The sequencing used PBMCs, collected after 24 months of ibrutinib treatment. The receptors stem from a human donor with chronic lymphocytic leukemia. Both conserved end residues are part of each CDR3. D genes are given only for firm matches. Size values are once, few and many counts, or a class for expanded clones, and some rows have none.

TRBV5-1	TRBJ2-4	TRBD1	-	TGCGCCAGCAGCTTGGGAGGGACAGGGGGCATTCAGTACTTC	CASSLGGTGGIQYF
TRBV20-1	TRBJ2-5	-	-	TGCAGTGTACCAACAGGGACCCAGTACTTC	CSVPTGTQYF
TRBV19	TRBJ1-1	-	-	TGTGCCAGTAGTTCGGCAGGGCGTACTGAAGCTTTCTTT	CASSSAGRTEAFF
TRBV30	TRBJ1-5	-	-	TGTGCCTGGAGTGTACGGTCCCTTAGGAATCAGCCCCAGCATTTT	CAWSVRSLRNQPQHF
TRBV5-1	TRBJ1-2	-	-	TGCGCCAGCAGTCTCAACGAGGATGGCTACACCTTC	CASSLNEDGYTF
TRBV4-3	TRBJ1-5	-	-	TGCGCCAGCAGCCAAGGTGGGGAAAATAGCAATCAGCCCCAGCATTTT	CASSQGGENSNQPQHF
TRBV6-5	TRBJ1-2	-	few	TGTGCCAGCAGTTTGGGCAAGGCGAAAGGCTACACCTTC	CASSLGKAKGYTF
TRBV9	TRBJ1-2	-	-	TGTGCCAGCGCAGCAGCTTCTAAGATGAATGGCTACACCTTC	CASAAASKMNGYTF
TRBV15	TRBJ2-1	TRBD2	-	TGTGCCACCAGCAGACCCCAGACTAGCGGGAGGGCCAATGAGCAGTTCTTC	CATSRPQTSGRANEQFF
TRBV5-5	TRBJ1-1	-	-	TGTGCCAGCAGCCTACAGGGACGGGCTTTCTTT	CASSLQGRAFF
TRBV2	TRBJ1-5	-	-	TGTGCCAGCAGTGGAGGTCTTGGGTCCCAGCATTTT	CASSGGLGSQHF
TRBV2	TRBJ1-2	-	-	TGTGCCAGCAGTGAGCCGAACTATGGCTACACCTTC	CASSEPNYGYTF
TRBV5-1	TRBJ2-7	-	-	TGCGCCAGCAGCGTGGACAGTTACTACGAGCAGTACTTC	CASSVDSYYEQYF
TRBV30	TRBJ1-2	-	-	TGTGCCTGGGGACTGGGGTCGGCGGGCTACACCTTC	CAWGLGSAGYTF
TRBV5-8	TRBJ1-3	-	once	TGTGCCAGCAGCTTTGGGTTTTCTGGAAACACCATATATTTT	CASSFGFSGNTIYF
TRBV4-3	TRBJ2-5	TRBD2	-	TGCGCCAGCAGCCAAGCAGGGACTAGCGGGAGTGAGACCCAGTACTTC	CASSQAGTSGSETQYF
TRBV30	TRBJ2-4	-	-	TGTGCCTGGAGTGATTTAACGGGGAGGTCTACCAAAAACATTCAGTACTTC	CAWSDLTGRSTKNIQYF
TRBV11-3	TRBJ1-1	-	-	TGTGCCAGCAGCTTAGATCGACGCGCTGAAGCTTTCTTT	CASSLDRRAEAFF
TRBV25-1	TRBJ2-2	TRBD1	medium-sized	TGTGCCAGCAGCGGGACAGGGGATGCCGGGGAGCTGTTTTTT	CASSGTGDAGELFF
TRBV6-6	TRBJ1-2	-	-	TGTGCCAGCAGTTACAGGGAAGTGGGGGGCTACACCTTC	CASSYREVGGYTF
TRBV9	TRBJ1-1	-	-	TGTGCCAGCAGCTTGAAAGCACAGACGAACACTGAAGCTTTCTTT	CASSLKAQTNTEAFF
TRBV23-1	TRBJ1-1	-	-	TGCGCCAGCAGTCAGAATGAAGCTTTCTTT	CASSQNEAFF
TRBV5-8	TRBJ1-1	-	once	TGTGCCAGCAGCTTGTGGGTTACTGAAGCTTTCTTT	CASSLWVTEAFF
TRBV4-3	TRBJ2-1	-	-	TGCGCCAGCAGCCCTGAGGGGGGACACCTAGGTAATGAGCAGTTCTTC	CASSPEGGHLGNEQFF
TRBV14	TRBJ2-3	-	-	TGTGCCAGCAGCCACCCGCATCGGAGGAGCACAGATACGCAGTATTTT	CASSHPHRRSTDTQYF
TRBV7-2	TRBJ2-6	-	-	TGTGCCAGCAGCTTATGGGCCGCCTCTGGGGCCAACGTCCTGACTTTC	CASSLWAASGANVLTF
TRBV11-2	TRBJ2-3	-	-	TGTGCCAGCAGGATACAGCGGAGCACAGATACGCAGTATTTT	CASRIQRSTDTQYF
TRBV5-1	TRBJ1-2	-	-	TGCGCCAGCAGCTTGACCCCAGGGGCTTTTAGCTATGGCTACACCTTC	CASSLTPGAFSYGYTF
TRBV14	TRBJ2-7	TRBD1	-	TGTGCCAGCAGCCAATATGGAGACAGGGTCCTAAACGAGCAGTACTTC	CASSQYGDRVLNEQYF
TRBV5-6	TRBJ1-4	-	-	TGTGCCAGCAGACTACTCCGCCAGGAGATAACTAATGAAAAACTGTTTTTT	CASRLLRQEITNEKLFF
TRBV30	TRBJ1-2	TRBD1	-	TGTGCCTGGCAAAAGGACAGGGGGGAATATGGCTACACCTTC	CAWQKDRGEYGYTF
TRBV7-2	TRBJ2-2	-	-	TGTGCCAGCAGCTTGAAGGCCCTCTCGACGACCGGGGAGCTGTTTTTT	CASSLKALSTTGELFF
TRBV28	TRBJ1-4	-	once	TGTGCCAGCAGTTTATTTGAGGGTAGGGAAAAACTGTTTTTT	CASSLFEGREKLFF
TRBV5-4	TRBJ1-2	TRBD1	-	TGTGCCAGCAGCATCGGACAGGGAGACGTCTATGGCTACACCTTC	CASSIGQGDVYGYTF
TRBV29-1	TRBJ2-1	TRBD2	-	TGCAGCGTTGAAGTACCGCTAGCGGGAGGTCCCAATGAGCAGTTCTTC	CSVEVPLAGGPNEQFF
TRBV7-9	TRBJ2-7	-	-	TGTGCCAGCAGCTTAGCGGCCCCCTACGAGCAGTACTTC	CASSLAAPYEQYF
TRBV18	TRBJ1-4	-	-	TGTGCCACCCGTCAGGGCAGTAAGGATCAAAAACTGTTTTTT	CATRQGSKDQKLFF
TRBV30	TRBJ2-2	-	-	TGTGCCTGGAGGCCGCTAGGGACCACCGGGGAGCTGTTTTTT	CAWRPLGTTGELFF
TRBV2	TRBJ1-5	-	-	TGTGCCAGCAGGCAGGGGCACTCCCCGAGCAATCAGCCCCAGCATTTT	CASRQGHSPSNQPQHF
TRBV27	TRBJ2-7	TRBD2	-	TGTGCCAGCAGTTTAAACGGGAGGACCTACGAGCAGTACTTC	CASSLNGRTYEQYF
TRBV6-5	TRBJ1-1	TRBD1	-	TGTGCCAGCAGTTACCCAGGGACAGGCCATGAAGCTTTCTTT	CASSYPGTGHEAFF
TRBV7-2	TRBJ1-5	-	once	TGTGCCAGCAGCTTAGGAGGATGGAGCAATCAGCCCCAGCATTTT	CASSLGGWSNQPQHF
TRBV19	TRBJ1-1	-	-	TGTGCCAGTAGTATCAGCAGGATGAACACTGAAGCTTTCTTT	CASSISRMNTEAFF
TRBV7-9	TRBJ1-5	-	-	TGTGCCAGCAGCCGAGGGTCGGGTCAGCCCCAGCATTTT	CASSRGSGQPQHF